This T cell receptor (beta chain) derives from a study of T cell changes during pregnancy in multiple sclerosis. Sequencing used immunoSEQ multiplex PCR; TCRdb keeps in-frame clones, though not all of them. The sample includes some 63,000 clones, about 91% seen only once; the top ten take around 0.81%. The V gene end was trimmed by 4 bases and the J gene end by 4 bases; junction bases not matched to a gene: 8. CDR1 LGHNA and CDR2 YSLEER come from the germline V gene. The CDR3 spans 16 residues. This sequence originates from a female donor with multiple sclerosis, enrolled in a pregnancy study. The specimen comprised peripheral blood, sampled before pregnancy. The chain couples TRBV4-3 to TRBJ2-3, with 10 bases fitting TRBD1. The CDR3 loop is CASSLGGQGVSDTQYF. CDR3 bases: TGCGCCAGCAGCCTCGGAGGACAGGGGGTGTCAGATACGCAGTATTTT.